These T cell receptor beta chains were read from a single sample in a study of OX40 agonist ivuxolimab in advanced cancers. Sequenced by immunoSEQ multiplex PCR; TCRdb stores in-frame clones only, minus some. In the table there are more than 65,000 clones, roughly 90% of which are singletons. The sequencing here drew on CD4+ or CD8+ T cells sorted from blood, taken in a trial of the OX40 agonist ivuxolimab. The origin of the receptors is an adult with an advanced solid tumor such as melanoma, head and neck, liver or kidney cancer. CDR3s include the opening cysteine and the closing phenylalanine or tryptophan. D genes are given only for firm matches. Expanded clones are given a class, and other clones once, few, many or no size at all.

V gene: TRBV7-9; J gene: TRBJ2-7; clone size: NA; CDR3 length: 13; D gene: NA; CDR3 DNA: TGTGCCAGCAGCTCCTCCGGGGGCGACGAGCAGTACTTC; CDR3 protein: CASSSSGGDEQYF
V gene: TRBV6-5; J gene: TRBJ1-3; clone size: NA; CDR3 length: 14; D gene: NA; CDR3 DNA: TGTGCCAGCAGTTACGGCGGATATGGAAACACCATATATTTT; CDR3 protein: CASSYGGYGNTIYF
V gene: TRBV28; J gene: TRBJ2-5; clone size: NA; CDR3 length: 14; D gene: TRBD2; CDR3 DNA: TGTGCCAGCAGTTTAGCGGGAGGGTCCGAGACCCAGTACTTC; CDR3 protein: CASSLAGGSETQYF
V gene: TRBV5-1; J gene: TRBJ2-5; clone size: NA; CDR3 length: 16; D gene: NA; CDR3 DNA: TGCGCCAGCAGCTTGTGGGCAGGTCTCGACCAAGAGACCCAGTACTTC; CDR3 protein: CASSLWAGLDQETQYF
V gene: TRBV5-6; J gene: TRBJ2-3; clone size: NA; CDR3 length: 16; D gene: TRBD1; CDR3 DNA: TGTGCCAGCAGCTCAAACAGGGGGCTGAGCACAGATACGCAGTATTTT; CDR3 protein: CASSSNRGLSTDTQYF
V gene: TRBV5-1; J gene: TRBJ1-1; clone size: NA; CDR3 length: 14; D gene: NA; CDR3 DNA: TGCGCCAGCAGCTTGGACAGCATGAACACTGAAGCTTTCTTT; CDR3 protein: CASSLDSMNTEAFF
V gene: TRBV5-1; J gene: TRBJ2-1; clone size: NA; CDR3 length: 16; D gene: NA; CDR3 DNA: TGCGCCAGCAGCTTGGGGGTGTTGGGGGTCTACAATGAGCAGTTCTTC; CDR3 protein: CASSLGVLGVYNEQFF
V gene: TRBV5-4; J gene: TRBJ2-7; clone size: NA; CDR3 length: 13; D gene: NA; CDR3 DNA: TGTGCCAGCAGACCCCAGGTGGGCTACGAGCAGTACTTC; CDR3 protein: CASRPQVGYEQYF
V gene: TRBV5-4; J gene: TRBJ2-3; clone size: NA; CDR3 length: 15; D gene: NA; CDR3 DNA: TGTGCCAGCAGCCCTGACTGGAAGGTCACAGATACGCAGTATTTT; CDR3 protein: CASSPDWKVTDTQYF
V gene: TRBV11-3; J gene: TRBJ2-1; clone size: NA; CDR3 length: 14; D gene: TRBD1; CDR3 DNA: TGTGCCAGCAGCTTATTGGACAGGTACAATGAGCAGTTCTTC; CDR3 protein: CASSLLDRYNEQFF
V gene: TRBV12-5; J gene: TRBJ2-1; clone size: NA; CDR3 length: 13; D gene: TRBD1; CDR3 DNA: TGTGCTAGTGCATACCCGCCAGGGGGAAAACTGTTCTTC; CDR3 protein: CASAYPPGGKLFF
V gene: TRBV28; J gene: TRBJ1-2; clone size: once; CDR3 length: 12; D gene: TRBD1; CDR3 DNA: TGTGCCAGCCTCGACAGGGGTAGTGGCTACACCTTC; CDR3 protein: CASLDRGSGYTF
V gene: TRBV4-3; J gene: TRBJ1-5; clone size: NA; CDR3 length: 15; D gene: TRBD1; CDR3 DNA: TGCGCCAGCAGCCCCGGACAGGGGGATAGTCAGCCCCAGCATTTT; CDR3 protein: CASSPGQGDSQPQHF
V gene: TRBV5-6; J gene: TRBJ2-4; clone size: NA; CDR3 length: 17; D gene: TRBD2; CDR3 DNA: TGTGCCAGCAGCTTGGTCTCTAGCGGGAGTTGGAAAAACATTCAGTACTTC; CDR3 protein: CASSLVSSGSWKNIQYF
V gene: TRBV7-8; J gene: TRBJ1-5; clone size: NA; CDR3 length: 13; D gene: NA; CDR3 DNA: TGTGCCAGCAGCTCCTTCGGGGAGCAGCCCCAGCATTTT; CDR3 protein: CASSSFGEQPQHF
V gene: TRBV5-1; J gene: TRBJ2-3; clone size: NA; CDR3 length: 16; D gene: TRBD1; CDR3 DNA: TGCGCCAGCAGCTTACCTACCGGGACAGGGGTAGATACGCAGTATTTT; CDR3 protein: CASSLPTGTGVDTQYF
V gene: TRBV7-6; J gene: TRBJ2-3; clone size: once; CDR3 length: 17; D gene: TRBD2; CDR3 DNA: TGTGCCAGCAGCGCCGTGGCCGGGACTACTAGCACAGATACGCAGTATTTT; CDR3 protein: CASSAVAGTTSTDTQYF
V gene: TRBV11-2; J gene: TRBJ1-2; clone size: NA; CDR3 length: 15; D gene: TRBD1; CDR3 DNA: TGTGCCAGCAGCTCTAGCGACAGGGTCACCTATGGCTACACCTTC; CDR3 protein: CASSSSDRVTYGYTF
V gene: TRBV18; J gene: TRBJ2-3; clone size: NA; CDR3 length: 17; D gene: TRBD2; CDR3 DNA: TGTGCCAGCTCACCACCGGGGCTAGCGGGGCCCACAGATACGCAGTATTTT; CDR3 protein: CASSPPGLAGPTDTQYF
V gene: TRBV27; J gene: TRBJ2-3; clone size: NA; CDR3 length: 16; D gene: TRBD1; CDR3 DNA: TGTGCCAGCATGGTGTACGGACAGGGGGTCACAGATACGCAGTATTTT; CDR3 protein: CASMVYGQGVTDTQYF
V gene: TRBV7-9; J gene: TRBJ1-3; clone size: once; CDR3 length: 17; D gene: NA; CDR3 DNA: TGTGCCAGCAGTTTGGCGGGGGCGCTGGGGTCTGGAAACACCATATATTTT; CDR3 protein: CASSLAGALGSGNTIYF
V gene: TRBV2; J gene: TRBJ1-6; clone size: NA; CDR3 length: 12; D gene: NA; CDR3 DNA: TGTGCCAGCACCGCGGGGGGGGCACCCCTCCACTTT; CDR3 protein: CASTAGGAPLHF